These T cell receptor beta chains were read from a single sample in a study of patients and donors after allogeneic stem cell transplantation. Via MiXCR, TCRdb re-called the RT-PCR reads, giving one row per CDR3 protein. The table lists about a million distinct CDR3 sequences, about a sixth of them singletons, with 5% to 7.5% in the top ten. Sequencing was done on a sample of blood, either unsorted or a sorted T cell fraction (not recorded which). Receptors originate from a human donor who was either an allogeneic HSCT recipient or a stem cell or donor lymphocyte infusion donor (not recorded which). It is not recorded whose cells these are; they may come from a transplant donor. Both conserved end residues are part of each CDR3. The order of the fields is J gene, CDR3 length, D gene, V gene, clone size, CDR3 DNA, CDR3 protein. The D gene is left open where the match is weak. Clone size appears in some rows only: once, few, many, or a class for an expanded clone.

>TRBJ2-1|15|TRBD1|TRBV12-3/TRBV12-4|many
TGTGCCAGCAGCACTGGGACAGGGGGTCACAATGAGCAGTTCTTC
CASSTGTGGHNEQFF
>TRBJ2-3|15|TRBD1|TRBV7-3|few
TGTGCCAGCAGCTGGGGACAGGGGTTAACAGATACGCAGTATTTT
CASSWGQGLTDTQYF
>TRBJ2-1|12|.|TRBV29-1|few
TGCAGCGTTGTGGGACGGAGCAATGAGCAGTTCTTC
CSVVGRSNEQFF
>TRBJ2-1|16|.|TRBV24-1|.
TGTGCCACCAGTGATTTGCGTCCAAGCTCCTACAATGAGCAGTTCTTC
CATSDLRPSSYNEQFF
>TRBJ2-7|16|.|TRBV4-1|few
TGCGCCAGCAGCCAAGATTCGCGGGCTCTCGAAGGCGAGCAGTACTTC
CASSQDSRALEGEQYF
>TRBJ2-3|15|.|TRBV12-3/TRBV12-4|.
TGTGCCAGCAGTTTCGGGGGAATGGACACAGATACGCAGTATTTT
CASSFGGMDTDTQYF
>TRBJ1-5|13|TRBD1|TRBV20-1|.
TGCAGTGCTAAAAGACAGGGGACTCAGCCCCAGCATTTT
CSAKRQGTQPQHF
>TRBJ1-1|13|.|TRBV12-3/TRBV12-4|few
TGTGCCAGCAGTCCCCGGACAGATGATGAAGCTTTCTTT
CASSPRTDDEAFF
>TRBJ1-2|12|TRBD1|TRBV2|few
TGTGCCAGCCTACAGGGGTCCTATGGCTACACCTTC
CASLQGSYGYTF
>TRBJ1-1|13|.|TRBV12-3/TRBV12-4|.
TGTGCCAGCAGAGTACTTTTGAACACTGAAGCTTTCTTT
CASRVLLNTEAFF
>TRBJ2-1|14|TRBD2|TRBV29-1|.
TGCAGCGGGAGCGGGACTAGCGGGAACAATGAGCAGTTCTTC
CSGSGTSGNNEQFF
>TRBJ1-3|17|.|TRBV4-2|.
TGTGCCAGCAGCCCCTTAGGGGAAGGGTCCTCTGGAAACACCATATATTTT
CASSPLGEGSSGNTIYF
>TRBJ1-4|17|TRBD1|TRBV29-1|few
TGCAGCGTTGAATCCGAGACAGGGGTAGGAGCTAATGAAAAACTGTTTTTT
CSVESETGVGANEKLFF
>TRBJ2-7|13|TRBD1|TRBV12-3/TRBV12-4|many
TGTGCCAGCTCACAGGGGGCATCCTACGAGCAGTACTTC
CASSQGASYEQYF
>TRBJ1-3|17|TRBD1|TRBV11-2|few
TGTGCCAGCAGGGGGCTCAGGGGGCCCCTCTCTGGAAACACCATATATTTT
CASRGLRGPLSGNTIYF